The 10 T cell receptor beta chains presented below share a single source sample, sequenced in a study of blood T cell repertoires in COVID-19. The method was immunoSEQ multiplex PCR; TCRdb's version includes in-frame clones alone and lacks a portion of them. In the table there are hundreds of thousands of clones, under 90% of which are singletons. Source material: peripheral blood. The receptors derive from a woman aged 80 or older with acute or convalescent COVID-19.

The gene calls are TRBV7-9 and TRBJ2-3, with 10 positions matching TRBD2. J lost 0 bases, V lost 6 bases, and 6 bases had no gene match. This CDR3 spans 16 amino acids. Germline CDR1 reads SEHNR; CDR2 reads FQNEAQ (reference sequence). CDR3 coding DNA: TGTGCCAGCAGTTCTACTAGCGGGGTGAGCACAGATACGCAGTATTTT. Amino acid sequence: CASSSTSGVSTDTQYF.

The CDR3 DNA is TGTGCCAGCATCCTGGGGCTAGCGGGGGGGCTCAACTACAATGAGCAGTTCTTC. Protein product: CASILGLAGGLNYNEQFF. The gene calls are TRBV5-5 and TRBJ2-1, with 12 nucleotides matching TRBD2. The trim removed 6 bases at V and 3 bases at J, leaving 13 bases unmatched. Germline V gives CDR1 SGHKS, CDR2 YYEKEE (reference sequence). CDR3 length: 18 amino acids.

About this clone itself: This same CDR3 is encoded by further DNA sequences in the sample. The rearrangement links TRBV7-3 to TRBJ2-5; possibly TRBD1 for D (6 bases). This CDR3 spans 15 amino acids. Germline-derived CDR1 and CDR2 are SGHTA and FQGTGA. V lost 2 bases to trimming and J lost 4 bases, with 14 bases between them. The CDR3 reads CASSLGPQGGETQYF. CDR3 DNA: TGTGCCAGCAGCTTAGGCCCACAGGGTGGAGAGACCCAGTACTTC.

The rearrangement joins TRBV2 to TRBJ1-5; TRBD1 is a possible D gene (5 bases). In germline, CDR1 is SNHLY, CDR2 FYNNEI. The CDR3 spans 14 residues. V lost 8 bases and J 4 bases, leaving 15 bases between the germline ends. CDR3 in DNA: TGTGCCAGCTCGGACACCCAAGGGAATCAGCCCCAGCATTTT. This translates into CASSDTQGNQPQHF.

This clone was observed a handful of times. This chain connects TRBV28 to TRBJ1-1, with 10 bases aligning to TRBD1. Germline assignment: CDR1 MDHEN and CDR2 SYDVKM. This CDR3 has 13 residues. V lost 2 bases to trimming and J lost 10 bases; unmatched junction nucleotides: 4. CDR3 residues: CASSLDRGRGAFF. CDR3 nucleotides: TGTGCCAGCAGTTTAGACAGGGGGCGGGGAGCTTTCTTT.

The chain links TRBV6-1 to TRBJ1-3; no firm D call. CDR1 and CDR2 (germline): MNHNS, SASEGT. Trimming left V 4 bases short and J 1 base short, with 14 bases between. The CDR3 is made up of 16 amino acids. CDR3: CASSVALSGSGNTIYF. DNA for the CDR3: TGTGCCAGCAGTGTTGCCCTTTCGGGGTCTGGAAACACCATATATTTT.

As concerns this clone: Other DNA variants within this sample encode the same CDR3. J is TRBJ2-1 and V is TRBV18, with 14 bases fitting TRBD2. The length of the CDR3 is 17 residues. V dropped 6 bases and J dropped 1; count of bases not matched to a gene: 5. Per germline, CDR1 KGHSH and CDR2 LQKENI. CDR3 bases: TGTGCCAGCTCTCCGACTAGCGGGGGGGCTTCCTACAATGAGCAGTTCTTC. Its translation is CASSPTSGGASYNEQFF.

This clone was recorded a few times. The V call is TRBV5-1, the J call TRBJ2-2; D gene uncertain. Per the germline V gene, CDR1 is SGHRS and CDR2 is YFSETQ. Trimming shortened V by 0 bases and J by 3 bases, and 15 bases separated the two germline ends. The CDR3 covers 17 residues. The CDR3 bases are TGCGCCAGCAGCTTGGGATCCCGACAAGACCACACCGGGGAGCTGTTTTTT. Translation: CASSLGSRQDHTGELFF.

This chain links TRBV19 with TRBJ2-1; possibly TRBD2 for D (7 bases). Germline values: CDR1 LNHDA, CDR2 SQIVND (reference sequence). The CDR3 extends over 13 amino acids. The V and J ends lost 8 bases and 3 bases respectively, with 11 bases between them. The CDR3 DNA reads TGTGCCAGTCGGGGGGCGAGCTACAATGAGCAGTTCTTC. Protein sequence: CASRGASYNEQFF. The full variable domain, rest sourced from reference TRBV19 and TRBJ2-1, is DGGITQSPKYLFRKEGQNVTLSCEQNLNHDAMYWYRQDPGQGLRLIYYSQIVNDFQKGDIAEGYSVSREKKESFPLTVTSAQKNPTAFYLCASRGASYNEQFFGPGTRLTVL.

The chain carries TRBV10-3 and TRBJ1-6; no reliable D call. Per the germline V gene, CDR1 is ENHRY and CDR2 is SYGVKD. This CDR3 spans 17 amino acids. V was shortened by 0 bases and J by 7 bases, with 16 bases between the two germline ends. CDR3 DNA: TGTGCCATCAGTGAGTCAACCCCGGGAACTATGAATTCACCCCTCCACTTT. It is translated as CAISESTPGTMNSPLHF.